The 31 T cell receptor beta chains below were found in one sample sequenced in a study of early stage breast cancer tumors (dated by TCRdb to about 2017). The library was generated by the immunoSEQ multiplex PCR assay. The table was pulled from immuneACCESS by TCRdb, which kept in-frame rearrangements only. Such tables lose some clones; where checked, under half of the loss comes from unresolved V genes, and the rest has no known cause. Across this sample there are over 25,000 clones, with around 70% seen only once. Clones ranked in the top ten supply 33% of the sample. Sequencing used blood. The receptors originated from a person aged 45 to 59 with breast cancer.

The V call is TRBV11-2, the J call TRBJ2-2, with 8 bases fitting TRBD2. J was trimmed by 3 bases and V by 5 bases; bases with no gene match: 8. There are 16 residues in the CDR3. Germline CDR1 is SGHAT and CDR2 is FQNNGV. This CDR3 reads CASSTTGGGYTGELFF. The DNA of the CDR3 is TGTGCCAGCAGCACTACCGGGGGGGGTTACACCGGGGAGCTGTTTTTT.

The rearrangement joins TRBV16 to TRBJ2-1; TRBD2 is a possible D gene (5 bases). CDR3 length: 15 amino acids. Germline assignment: CDR1 KGHSY and CDR2 FQNENV. Trimming took 0 bases from V and 0 from J, leaving 6 bases between them. CDR3 sequence reads: CASSQSGSSYNEQFF. The CDR3 nucleotides read TGTGCCAGCAGCCAATCAGGGAGCTCCTACAATGAGCAGTTCTTC.

The chain employs TRBV14 and TRBJ1-2; 9 nucleotides align to TRBD1. The J segment lost 4 bases and the V segment lost 1 base, leaving 10 bases of the junction unmatched. The CDR3 totals 17 residues. Germline V gene sequence: CDR1 SGHDN, CDR2 FVKESK. Here the CDR3 reads CASSQGWTGARAYGYTF. The CDR3 DNA reads as TGTGCCAGCAGCCAAGGTTGGACAGGGGCCCGAGCCTATGGCTACACCTTC.

This chain connects TRBV27 to TRBJ1-2, with D possibly being TRBD1 (6 bases). Germline V CDR1 and CDR2: MNHEY, SMNVEV (reference sequence). V lost 2 bases, J lost 7 bases, and 17 bases lay in between. The CDR3 has 15 residues. DNA of the CDR3: TGTGCCAGCAGTTTAGGGGGGGGGCCTCGCGGTGGCTACACCTTC. As protein: CASSLGGGPRGGYTF.

The chain recombines TRBV27 with TRBJ1-1, with D unresolved. With 4 bases removed from V and 4 bases from J, the gap between germline ends came to 10 bases. The CDR3 is 13 residues long. Germline CDR1 reads MNHEY; CDR2 reads SMNVEV (reference sequence). The CDR3 DNA sequence: TGTGCCAGCAGTTCCCCCTACAGCACTGAAGCTTTCTTT. This sequence encodes CASSSPYSTEAFF.

The J gene is TRBJ1-4, the V gene TRBV28; D is unresolved. The V gene lost 8 bases and the J gene lost 2 bases, with 6 bases spanning the gap. Germline V gives CDR1 MDHEN, CDR2 SYDVKM. The CDR3 has 12 residues. The CDR3 is CASEGTNEKLFF. The CDR3 DNA reads TGTGCCAGCGAAGGGACTAATGAAAAACTGTTTTTT.

The chain carries TRBV9 and TRBJ2-1; 8 bases map to TRBD2. Germline assignment: CDR1 SGDLS and CDR2 YYNGEE. CDR3 length: 16 residues. The trim removed 4 bases at V and 4 bases at J, leaving 10 bases unmatched. The CDR3 reads CASSPGSGNVYNEQFF. The CDR3 region has the DNA TGTGCCAGCAGCCCAGGTAGCGGGAATGTATACAATGAGCAGTTCTTC.

A few counts support this clone. The V gene is TRBV19, the J gene TRBJ1-1; a possible D gene is TRBD1 (5 bases). Trimming stripped 5 bases from V and 0 bases from J, with 22 bases between. The CDR3 length is 18 residues. From germline, CDR1 is LNHDA and CDR2 SQIVND (reference sequence). For the CDR3, the DNA is TGTGCCAGTAGTCCGAAGGACGGACACCATCACATGAACACTGAAGCTTTCTTT. Translated: CASSPKDGHHHMNTEAFF.

In this sample, this clone turned up a few times. The rearrangement links TRBV5-1 to TRBJ1-4, with D possibly TRBD1 on 5 matching bases. Trimming stripped 5 bases from V and 0 bases from J, with 11 bases between. From germline, CDR1 is SGHRS and CDR2 YFSETQ. CDR3 length: 15 amino acids. The CDR3 DNA follows: TGCGCCAGCAGGCCGACAGTTGCAACTAATGAAAAACTGTTTTTT. Translated: CASRPTVATNEKLFF.

The chain is built from TRBV27 and TRBJ2-1; D gene unclear. The CDR3 contains 13 residues. With 7 bases removed from V and 2 bases from J, the gap between germline ends came to 9 bases. CDR1 is MNHEY, CDR2 SMNVEV, per germline (reference sequence). This chain's CDR3 is CASTRGPYNEQFF. The CDR3 DNA follows: TGTGCCAGCACCCGCGGACCCTACAATGAGCAGTTCTTC.

The chain carries TRBV5-1 and TRBJ2-5; 13 bases match TRBD2. This CDR3 is built from 15 residues. Trimming cost V 4 bases and J 4 bases; bases outside gene matches: 4. The germline V gene encodes CDR1 SGHRS and CDR2 YFSETQ. The CDR3, as DNA: TGCGCCAGCAGCAAGGGACTAGCGGGACGAGAGACCCAGTACTTC. Translated, it gives CASSKGLAGRETQYF.

J is TRBJ2-2 and V is TRBV7-2; maybe TRBD1 (6 bases). The CDR3 consists of 17 residues. V was cut by 4 bases and J by 1 base, with 16 bases left in between. Looked up from germline, CDR1 is SGHTA and CDR2 is FQGNSA. The CDR3 here is CASSSISTGMNTGELFF. CDR3 DNA: TGTGCCAGCAGCTCTATTAGTACAGGGATGAACACCGGGGAGCTGTTTTTT.

The rearrangement uses TRBV30 and TRBJ1-2, with unresolved D. Germline V CDR1 and CDR2: GTSNPN, SVGIG (reference sequence). The CDR3 is made up of 12 amino acids. Between the trimmed V and J ends, which lost 0 bases and 5 bases, there was a span of 7 bases. The CDR3: CAWSVQLYGYTF. The CDR3 DNA follows: TGTGCCTGGAGTGTACAGTTATATGGCTACACCTTC.

This clone turned up a few times. This sequence joins TRBV11-2 and TRBJ2-1, with 10 positions matching TRBD2. CDR1 and CDR2 from the germline V gene are SGHAT and FQNNGV. V trimming: 5 bases; J trimming: 4 bases; junction bases outside the gene matches: 8. The CDR3 runs 16 residues. CDR3 protein: CASSGASGRPYNEQFF. The CDR3 DNA is TGTGCCAGCAGCGGAGCTAGCGGGAGACCGTACAATGAGCAGTTCTTC.

The chain couples TRBV13 to TRBJ2-5; the D is unclear. V lost 4 bases and J 3 bases, leaving 18 bases between the germline ends. This CDR3 contains 16 residues. In germline, CDR1 is PRHDT, CDR2 FYEKMQ (reference sequence). CDR3 protein: CASSWVSDWSKETQYF. CDR3 nucleotide sequence: TGTGCCAGCAGCTGGGTTTCTGACTGGTCGAAAGAGACCCAGTACTTC.

The chain employs TRBV5-5 and TRBJ2-7; D unclear. This CDR3 spans 15 amino acids. The V gene lost 4 bases and the J gene lost 9 bases, with 23 bases spanning the gap. CDR1 is SGHKS and CDR2 is YYEKEE in the germline V gene (reference sequence). CDR3: CASSPAWLSGVGQYF. The CDR3 coding sequence is TGTGCCAGCAGCCCCGCGTGGTTGTCGGGTGTGGGGCAGTACTTC.

The genes are TRBV11-2 and TRBJ2-2; D remains ambiguous. The V gene lost 1 base and the J gene lost 0 bases, with 6 bases spanning the gap. Germline V CDR1 and CDR2: SGHAT, FQNNGV. The CDR3 spans 15 residues. The DNA of the CDR3 is TGTGCCAGCAGCTTAGGCGGAGCGAACACCGGGGAGCTGTTTTTT. It encodes CASSLGGANTGELFF.

The CDR3 DNA is TGTGCCAGCTCACCAAGTGGTTTGCGTCGGGAGCAGTACTTC. Protein: CASSPSGLRREQYF. The chain is built from TRBV18 and TRBJ2-7; no clear D gene. The ends were cut back, 2 bases at V and 7 bases at J, with 15 bases in the middle. This CDR3 has 14 residues. Germline V CDR1 and CDR2: KGHSH, LQKENI.

The V gene is TRBV6-5, the J gene TRBJ2-5; D possibly uses TRBD1 or TRBD2 (6 bases each). Trimming shortened V by 6 bases and J by 1 base, and 12 bases separated the two germline ends. The CDR3 extends over 14 amino acids. Per the germline V gene, CDR1 is MNHEY and CDR2 is SVGAGI. DNA for the CDR3: TGTGCCAGCAGCAACCCGGGGGCCCAAGAGACCCAGTACTTC. It encodes CASSNPGAQETQYF.

The gene calls are TRBV7-9 and TRBJ2-1; D is unclear. The germline V gene has CDR1 SEHNR and CDR2 FQNEAQ (reference sequence). Trimming took 1 base from V and 5 from J, leaving 6 bases between them. The CDR3 runs to 13 residues. CDR3 nucleotides: TGTGCCAGCAGCTTAGAGGCCAACAATGAGCAGTTCTTC. Translated: CASSLEANNEQFF.

The rearrangement joins TRBV30 to TRBJ2-3; 7 bases are a match to TRBD2. This CDR3 contains 15 residues. Germline CDR1 GTSNPN, CDR2 SVGIG (reference sequence). V gave up 0 bases and J gave up 4 bases; unmatched junction bases: 7. The CDR3 nucleotides read TGTGCCTGGAGTGTAGTGGGGGGGGGTTCAGATACGCAGTATTTT. Residues: CAWSVVGGGSDTQYF.

Remarks on this clone: At one boundary the junction diverges from the germline segment, which might be a read error. This rearrangement joins TRBV18 to TRBJ1-3; maybe TRBD1 (6 bases). CDR3 length equals 13 residues. Germline V lookup: CDR1 KGHSH, CDR2 LQKENI. The CDR3 sequence is CASSSNDRLPLNF. The CDR3 DNA reads as TGTGCCAGCTCATCGAATGACAGGCTCCCCTTAAATTTT.

The chain joins TRBV7-2 to TRBJ1-3; 7 bases agree with TRBD1. Unmatched junction bases numbered 10, after V lost 5 bases and J lost 0 bases. The CDR3 sequence is 17 residues long. Germline CDR1 SGHTA, CDR2 FQGNSA. CDR3 sequence (DNA): TGTGCCAGCAGCCCGACCGGGACAGCTCGCTCTGGAAACACCATATATTTT. Protein sequence: CASSPTGTARSGNTIYF.

The chain links TRBV11-2 to TRBJ2-7, with 7 bases matching TRBD2. J lost 3 bases, V lost 5 bases, and 4 bases had no gene match. This CDR3 has 13 residues. CDR1 and CDR2 (germline): SGHAT, FQNNGV. CDR3 region: CASSNSGRYEQYF. The CDR3 DNA reads TGTGCCAGCAGCAATAGCGGGCGCTACGAGCAGTACTTC.

The chain couples TRBV18 to TRBJ2-5; D not resolved. The CDR3 consists of 13 residues. Germline V gene data show CDR1 as KGHSH and CDR2 as LQKENI. The V gene lost 3 bases and the J gene lost 4 bases, with 9 bases spanning the gap. The CDR3 sequence: CASSPRMSETQYF. CDR3 bases: TGTGCCAGCTCACCCAGGATGTCAGAGACCCAGTACTTC.

This chain links TRBV7-2 with TRBJ2-7; D may be TRBD1 (5 bases). CDR3 size: 14 residues. Deletions cut 5 bases from V and 0 bases from J, with 11 bases between. Germline V gene sequence: CDR1 SGHTA, CDR2 FQGNSA. The CDR3: CASSPQGGSYEQYF. The CDR3 bases are TGTGCCAGCAGCCCCCAGGGTGGCTCCTACGAGCAGTACTTC.

CDR3 amino acids: CASSPGQGGYGYTF. For the CDR3, the DNA is TGTGCCAGCTCACCGGGACAGGGAGGCTATGGCTACACCTTC. The chain uses TRBV18 and TRBJ1-2; 9 nucleotides agree with TRBD1. V was pared by 3 bases and J by 4 bases, with 3 bases of the junction left unmatched. Germline values: CDR1 KGHSH, CDR2 LQKENI. The CDR3 covers 14 residues.

A single count supports this clone. The V gene is TRBV7-6, the J gene TRBJ1-1; D unresolved. Germline-derived CDR1 and CDR2 are SGHVS and FNYEAQ. V lost 2 bases, J lost 4 bases, and 8 bases lay in between. CDR3 length: 13 residues. The CDR3 bases are TGTGCCAGCAGCTTAAACCCAGGCACTGAAGCTTTCTTT. The encoded protein is CASSLNPGTEAFF.

V and J are TRBV5-5 and TRBJ2-7; TRBD1 is a possible D gene (7 bases). Trimming pared 5 bases from V and 5 bases from J, leaving 17 bases between. Germline V gives CDR1 SGHKS, CDR2 YYEKEE (reference sequence). This CDR3 is 14 amino acids long. The CDR3 spells CASRLFGGTDEQYF. The CDR3 DNA follows: TGTGCCAGCAGATTATTTGGGGGGACAGACGAGCAGTACTTC.

V and J are TRBV7-3 and TRBJ2-7; 8 nucleotides line up with TRBD2. The CDR3 covers 16 residues. Trimming cost V 2 bases and J 7 bases; bases outside gene matches: 13. Germline V gives CDR1 SGHTA, CDR2 FQGTGA. This chain's CDR3 is CASSLAYAGGSGEQYF. The CDR3 bases are TGTGCCAGCAGCTTAGCCTACGCGGGAGGATCGGGAGAGCAGTACTTC.

For the CDR3, the DNA is TGTGCCACCAGCATCGACCCCTCCTACAATGAGCAGTTCTTC. Protein sequence: CATSIDPSYNEQFF. The chain recombines TRBV15 with TRBJ2-1, with D hard to call. The CDR3 is made up of 14 amino acids. Per the germline V gene, CDR1 is LNHNV and CDR2 is YYDKDF (reference sequence). V lost 4 bases to trimming and J lost 0 bases, with 7 bases between them.